A single sample is the source of the 17 T cell receptor beta chains below, sequenced in a study of blood T cells in healthy people across ages. A sample-barcoded 5' primer and a J-beta primer mix were used in a second PCR of about 7 to 11 cycles. TCRdb itself ran the 5' RACE reads through MiXCR, one entry per CDR3 protein. Of fewer than 650,000 distinct CDR3 sequences listed, about 25% are singletons. This sample also belongs to another study, concerning T cells of mothers and their children.

Sequenced input: blood. These receptors came from a boy aged 2-15 years in good health.

V gene TRBV24-1 combines with J gene TRBJ2-5, with TRBD2 matching over 11 bases. The CDR3 runs 16 residues. Germline V gene data show CDR1 as KGHDR and CDR2 as SFDVKD. The junction had 9 bases not matched to a gene; V was cut back by 4 bases and J by 6 bases. In nucleotides, the CDR3 is TGTGCCACCAGTGACCCCGGGACTAGCGGTGAAAAGACCCAGTACTTC. Translating gives CATSDPGTSGEKTQYF.

This clonotype showed up just a few times. The rearrangement uses TRBV15 and TRBJ2-7, with D perhaps TRBD1 (5 bases). CDR1 is LNHNV and CDR2 is YYDKDF in the germline V gene (reference sequence). The CDR3 totals 14 residues. V gave up 3 bases and J gave up 3 bases, with 12 bases separating them. CDR3 nucleotide sequence: TGTGCCACCAGCAGGGACACGCTAAGCTACGAGCAGTACTTC. This codes for CATSRDTLSYEQYF.

This clonotype appeared a few times. CDR3: CASSEIGTAPANEKLFF. The CDR3 bases are TGTGCCAGCAGTGAAATCGGGACAGCCCCCGCTAATGAAAAACTGTTTTTT. This chain joins TRBV2 and TRBJ1-4; 7 bases agree with TRBD1. Germline loops: CDR1 SNHLY, CDR2 FYNNEI. The CDR3 covers 17 residues. V lost 2 bases to trimming and J lost 3 bases; unmatched junction nucleotides: 9.

As concerns this clonotype: At one end, the junction sequence differs from germline, possibly due to a read error. The CDR3: CASRTRENQHQHF. The CDR3 DNA reads as TGTGCCAGCAGGACAAGGGAGAATCAGCACCAGCATTTT. V is TRBV27 and J is TRBJ1-5; D uncertain. The CDR3 has 13 amino acids. The germline gives CDR1 MNHEY, CDR2 SMNVEV (reference sequence).

This clonotype was seen a few times. The rearrangement links TRBV5-6 to TRBJ2-1; D gene unclear. Trimming cost V 6 bases and J 8 bases, with 18 bases left between them. CDR3 length equals 14 residues. In germline, CDR1 is SGHDT, CDR2 YYEEEE. CDR3 DNA sequence: TGTGCCAGCATCGACCCTGGGCGGATCGATGAGCAGTTCTTC. Protein: CASIDPGRIDEQFF. The full variable domain, its missing parts supplied by reference TRBV5-6 and TRBJ2-1, is DAGVTQSPTHLIKTRGQQVTLRCSPKSGHDTVSWYQQALGQGPQFIFQYYEEEERQRGNFPDRFSGHQFPNYSSELNVNALLLGDSALYLCASIDPGRIDEQFFGPGTRLTVL.

V is TRBV2 and J is TRBJ2-5, with 9 bases that match TRBD1. The closer fit of TRBJ2-7 to the DNA end suggests the J call may be wrong. The germline V gene has CDR1 SNHLY and CDR2 FYNNEI. The CDR3 totals 14 residues. CDR3 region: CASRVGTGPYEQYF. CDR3 coding DNA: TGTGCCAGCAGGGTAGGGACAGGGCCCTACGAGCAGTACTTC.

The chain employs TRBV13 and TRBJ2-3, with TRBD2 matching over 13 bases. The CDR3 covers 19 residues. Germline V gene lookup returns CDR1 PRHDT and CDR2 FYEKMQ (reference sequence). Losses at the gene ends were 5 bases for V and 6 bases for J; bases not matched to a gene: 17. CDR3 protein: CASSPLDLTSGGAKDTQYF. Here the CDR3 DNA reads TGTGCCAGCAGCCCATTGGACCTTACTAGCGGGGGGGCCAAGGATACGCAGTATTTT.

The chain has TRBV7-9 and TRBJ2-7, with D possibly matching TRBD1 (5 bases). V was pared by 7 bases and J by 0 bases, with 16 bases between. Germline-derived CDR1 and CDR2 are SEHNR and FQNEAQ (reference sequence). CDR3 size: 15 residues. The CDR3 sequence: CASTITTENSYEQYF. Here the CDR3 DNA reads TGTGCCAGCACCATCACGACAGAAAACTCCTACGAGCAGTACTTC. Complete variable domain (other parts from reference TRBV7-9 and TRBJ2-7): DTGVSQNPRHKITKRGQNVTFRCDPISEHNRLYWYRQTLGQGPEFLTYFQNEAQLEKSRLLSDRFSAERPKGSFSTLEIQRTEQGDSAMYLCASTITTENSYEQYFGPGTRLTVT.

The rearrangement links TRBV14 to TRBJ2-3; 7 bases align to TRBD2. The CDR3 extends over 17 amino acids. Germline V gene data show CDR1 as SGHDN and CDR2 as FVKESK. Germline trimming cut 2 bases from V and 2 bases from J; bases unmatched to any gene: 10. CDR3 loop: CASSQRLVAGITDTQYF. CDR3 sequence (DNA): TGTGCCAGCAGCCAACGCCTGGTAGCGGGTATCACAGATACGCAGTATTTT.

This clonotype has only one observation. This chain connects TRBV3-1 to TRBJ2-7; D possibly corresponds to TRBD2 (6 bases). The CDR3 sequence is 15 residues long. Germline V gene sequence: CDR1 LGHDT, CDR2 YNNKEL (reference sequence). The V end was cut by 4 bases, the J end by 1 base, with 14 bases between. In nucleotides, the CDR3 is TGTGCCAGCAGCCTCGGGGGTTGGGGTTCCTACGAGCAGTACTTC. The encoded protein is CASSLGGWGSYEQYF.

The sample holds a few counts of this clonotype. The gene calls are TRBV20-1 and TRBJ2-1, with TRBD1 identical over 9 bases. The CDR3 sequence is 14 residues long. Germline V lookup: CDR1 DFQATT, CDR2 SNEGSKA (reference sequence). J gave up 4 bases and V 1 base, and 2 bases lay outside the gene matches. The DNA for the CDR3 is TGCAGTGCTAGAGGCGGACAGGGGTACAATGAGCAGTTCTTC. This translates into CSARGGQGYNEQFF.

V and J are TRBV4-1 and TRBJ1-5, with D tentatively TRBD1 (5 bases). Trimming took off 0 bases at V and 3 bases at J, with 15 bases between the two ends. The CDR3 runs 17 residues. Germline V lookup: CDR1 MGHRA, CDR2 YSYEKL. The CDR3 nucleotides read TGCGCCAGCAGCCAAGATTCGACGGGACGGATCAATCAGCCCCAGCATTTT. Translation: CASSQDSTGRINQPQHF.

J is TRBJ2-7 and V is TRBV20-1; 12 bases fit TRBD1. Germline V lookup: CDR1 DFQATT, CDR2 SNEGSKA (reference sequence). V dropped 0 bases and J dropped 9; count of bases not matched to a gene: 9. This CDR3 has 15 residues. CDR3 sequence: CSARDGGQGAGVQYF. The CDR3 DNA follows: TGCAGTGCTAGAGATGGGGGACAGGGGGCGGGGGTGCAGTACTTC.

The chain combines TRBV4-2 with TRBJ1-4; D unclear. Germline CDR1 LGHNA, CDR2 YNFKEQ. Deletions cut 1 base from V and 6 bases from J, with 9 bases between. The length of the CDR3 is 14 residues. The CDR3 coding sequence is TGTGCCAGCAGCCAAGCACGTGGGTATGAAAAACTGTTTTTT. Translated: CASSQARGYEKLFF.

V is TRBV7-9 and J is TRBJ1-2, with TRBD1 matching 11 bases. Trimming at V came to 4 bases and at J to 4 bases, leaving 2 bases not matched to a gene. The germline CDR1 and CDR2 sequences are SEHNR and FQNEAQ (reference sequence). This CDR3 region has 14 residues. The CDR3 nucleotides read TGTGCCAGCAGCTCGGGGACAGGGGGCTATGGCTACACCTTC. Its translation is CASSSGTGGYGYTF.

This clonotype was counted only a few times. The chain links TRBV18 to TRBJ2-1; TRBD1 or TRBD2 may be the D gene (6 bases each). CDR3 length: 14 amino acids. Looked up from germline, CDR1 is KGHSH and CDR2 is LQKENI. Trimming took off 9 bases at V and 2 bases at J, with 14 bases between the two ends. This chain's CDR3 is CASSPGATYNEQFF. The CDR3 coding sequence is TGTGCCAGTAGCCCGGGGGCAACCTACAATGAGCAGTTCTTC.

This chain uses TRBV10-3 with TRBJ2-1; D may correspond to TRBD1 or TRBD2 (5 bases each). This CDR3 is built from 13 residues. CDR1 is ENHRY and CDR2 is SYGVKD in the germline V gene. Trimming left V 4 bases short and J 3 bases short, with 7 bases between. Here the CDR3 DNA reads TGTGCCATCAGTGGGGGGAACTACAATGAGCAGTTCTTC. Amino acids: CAISGGNYNEQFF.